The 17 T cell receptor beta chains given below trace back to one sample, sequenced in a study of blood T cell repertoires in COVID-19. Produced via immunoSEQ multiplex PCR; TCRdb's table is partial and in-frame only. The sample carries about 160,000 clones, roughly 85% recorded once. The material sequenced was PBMCs or T cells enriched from blood (not recorded which). The receptor source for this set is a man in his sixties who had recovered from COVID-19.

This clone was seen just once. This chain joins TRBV5-1 and TRBJ1-5; no reliable D call. From germline, CDR1 is SGHRS and CDR2 YFSETQ. The CDR3 is made up of 15 amino acids. The V end was cut by 0 bases, the J end by 2 bases, with 9 bases between. CDR3 residues: CASSLGATGNQPQHF. The DNA of the CDR3 is TGCGCCAGCAGCTTGGGGGCGACGGGCAATCAGCCCCAGCATTTT.

The gene calls are TRBV7-8 and TRBJ2-5; no firm D call. Trimming removed 1 base from V and 5 bases from J, with 11 bases in between. There are 14 residues in the CDR3. Germline CDR1 SGHVS, CDR2 FQNEAQ. The CDR3, as DNA: TGTGCCAGCAGCTTAGGAGGATTCGGGGAGACCCAGTACTTC. Residues: CASSLGGFGETQYF.

The rearrangement links TRBV3-1 (or the pseudogene TRBV3-2) to TRBJ1-6; D gene unclear. Germline V CDR1 and CDR2: LGHDT, YNNKEL (reference sequence). V gave up 4 bases and J gave up 7 bases, with 11 bases separating them. This CDR3 region has 14 residues. Here the CDR3 reads CASSPRRENSPLHF. CDR3 sequence (DNA): TGTGCCAGCAGCCCTCGTCGGGAAAATTCACCCCTCCACTTT.

The V gene is TRBV7-9, the J gene TRBJ1-1; 8 bases agree with TRBD1. After removal of 5 bases from V and 0 bases from J, the junction contained 11 bases not matched to a gene. The CDR3 totals 17 residues. Germline V CDR1 and CDR2: SEHNR, FQNEAQ (reference sequence). CDR3 nucleotides: TGTGCCAGCAGCCGAGAACCCGGACAGGGATTGAACACTGAAGCTTTCTTT. Amino acid sequence: CASSREPGQGLNTEAFF.

The chain joins TRBV19 to TRBJ1-4; D not resolved. Germline V gives CDR1 LNHDA, CDR2 SQIVND (reference sequence). This CDR3 region has 15 residues. Trimming removed 4 bases at V and 5 bases at J, with 14 bases between. The CDR3 nucleotides are TGTGCCAGTAGTACAGCCGCGGGTGGGAATGAAAAACTGTTTTTT. This codes for CASSTAAGGNEKLFF.

J is TRBJ1-1 and V is TRBV5-4; the D is unclear. The length of the CDR3 is 14 residues. The V end lost 1 base, the J end lost 1 base, and 8 bases lay between the germline ends. From germline, CDR1 is SGHNT and CDR2 YYREEE (reference sequence). The CDR3: CASSLWGANTEAFF. DNA of the CDR3: TGTGCCAGCAGCTTGTGGGGAGCGAACACTGAAGCTTTCTTT.

This chain joins TRBV20-1 and TRBJ1-2, with 8 positions matching TRBD1. V shed 3 bases and J 4 bases; nucleotides not matched to a gene: 7. Germline CDR1 and CDR2: DFQATT and SNEGSKA (reference sequence). The CDR3 runs to 14 residues. CDR3: CSASKTGASYGYTF. The DNA of the CDR3 is TGCAGTGCTAGTAAGACAGGGGCTTCCTATGGCTACACCTTC.

This clone was seen only a few times. The sample holds other DNA sequences that translate to the same CDR3. The chain joins TRBV9 to TRBJ2-7, with a possible D match to TRBD1 (6 bases). Trimming cost V 1 base and J 0 bases, with 8 bases left between them. Germline V gene lookup returns CDR1 SGDLS and CDR2 YYNGEE. The CDR3 runs to 14 residues. The CDR3 protein is CASSVTGSSYEQYF. The CDR3 DNA reads TGTGCCAGCAGCGTAACAGGGAGCTCCTACGAGCAGTACTTC.

CDR3 bases: TGTGCCAGCAGCTTAGCAAGGACAGGGGCCAATGAGCAGTTCTTC. Encoded protein: CASSLARTGANEQFF. The V and J genes are TRBV7-9 and TRBJ2-1; 9 bases line up with TRBD1. Trimming took 0 bases from V and 6 from J; bases not matched to a gene: 3. Germline V lookup: CDR1 SEHNR, CDR2 FQNEAQ (reference sequence). The CDR3 consists of 15 residues. The entire variable domain, with the rest obtained from reference TRBV7-9 and TRBJ2-1, is as follows: DTGVSQNPRHKITKRGQNVTFRCDPISEHNRLYWYRQTLGQGPEFLTYFQNEAQLEKSRLLSDRFSAERPKGSFSTLEIQRTEQGDSAMYLCASSLARTGANEQFFGPGTRLTVL.

The V and J genes are TRBV7-2 and TRBJ1-2; 9 bases are shared with TRBD1. V trimming: 3 bases; J trimming: 1 base; junction bases outside the gene matches: 12. The CDR3 covers 18 residues. In germline, CDR1 is SGHTA, CDR2 FQGNSA. CDR3 in amino acids: CASSLVGWTGAINYGYTF. In nucleotides, the CDR3 is TGTGCCAGCAGCTTGGTCGGTTGGACAGGGGCTATTAACTATGGCTACACCTTC.

The chain carries TRBV7-3 and TRBJ2-5; possibly TRBD2 for D (5 bases). Germline V CDR1 and CDR2: SGHTA, FQGTGA. CDR3 length equals 13 residues. Trimming stripped 5 bases from V and 4 bases from J, with 11 bases between. CDR3 sequence (DNA): TGTGCCAGCAGCCCCGGCAGCGGAGAGACCCAGTACTTC. This gives the protein CASSPGSGETQYF.

This chain connects TRBV19 to TRBJ2-7; 7 positions match TRBD1. V was clipped by 6 bases and J by 1 base; unmatched bases: 6. The CDR3 spans 14 residues. CDR1 LNHDA and CDR2 SQIVND come from the germline V gene (reference sequence). The CDR3 DNA reads TGTGCCAGTAGCCAACAGGGGATGTCCTACGAGCAGTACTTC. The encoded protein is CASSQQGMSYEQYF.

Turning to this clone: One junction end disagrees with the germline gene, perhaps due to a read error. The chain recombines TRBV5-1 with TRBJ2-6; unclear D gene. Germline CDR1 and CDR2: SGHRS and YFSETQ. The CDR3 extends over 15 amino acids. The CDR3 loop reads CASSLPVSGANVLTF. CDR3 bases: TGCGCCAGCAGCTTGCCAGTCTCTGGTGCCAACGTCCTGACTTTC.

The J gene is TRBJ2-7, the V gene TRBV5-1, with D possibly TRBD1 on 5 matching bases. CDR3 length equals 14 residues. Germline values: CDR1 SGHRS, CDR2 YFSETQ. V lost 5 bases and J lost 3, with 15 bases in between. The CDR3 bases are TGCGCCAGCAGGATGACAGAGAAAAGCTACGAGCAGTACTTC. It translates to CASRMTEKSYEQYF. The entire variable domain, with the rest obtained from reference TRBV5-1 and TRBJ2-7, is as follows: KAGVTQTPRYLIKTRGQQVTLSCSPISGHRSVSWYQQTPGQGLQFLFEYFSETQRNKGNFPGRFSGRQFSNSRSEMNVSTLELGDSALYLCASRMTEKSYEQYFGPGTRLTVT.

V usage is TRBV2 and J usage is TRBJ2-7, with TRBD2 as a possible D gene (6 bases). CDR3 length: 13 amino acids. In germline, CDR1 is SNHLY, CDR2 FYNNEI. V was pared by 2 bases and J by 7 bases, with 12 bases between. The CDR3 bases are TGTGCCAGCAGTGAAACCCCGACTAGTGAGCAGTACTTC. It encodes CASSETPTSEQYF.

This chain joins TRBV30 and TRBJ1-1; D not certain. CDR3 size: 11 residues. Trimming cost V 3 bases and J 1 base, with 3 bases left between them. Germline V gene lookup returns CDR1 GTSNPN and CDR2 SVGIG (reference sequence). The CDR3 region has the DNA TGTGCCTGGAGCAGGAACACTGAAGCTTTCTTT. This codes for CAWSRNTEAFF. The whole variable domain, remainder taken from reference TRBV30 and TRBJ1-1, is SQTIHQWPATLVQPVGSPLSLECTVEGTSNPNLYWYRQAAGRGLQLLFYSVGIGQISSEVPQNLSASRPQDRQFILSSKKLLLSDSGFYLCAWSRNTEAFFGQGTRLTVV.

The V and J genes are TRBV2 and TRBJ1-5; TRBD1 matches at 9 bases. The length of the CDR3 is 16 residues. Germline V gene data show CDR1 as SNHLY and CDR2 as FYNNEI. Germline trimming cut 5 bases from V and 3 bases from J; bases unmatched to any gene: 8. The CDR3 spells CASSKRDRVNNQPQHF. The CDR3 DNA follows: TGTGCCAGCAGTAAACGGGACAGGGTGAACAATCAGCCCCAGCATTTT. Based on the CDR3 plus reference TRBV2 and TRBJ1-5, the full variable domain is EPEVTQTPSHQVTQMGQEVILRCVPISNHLYFYWYRQILGQKVEFLVSFYNNEISEKSEIFDDQFSVERPDGSNFTLKIRSTKLEDSAMYFCASSKRDRVNNQPQHFGDGTRLSIL.